The rows below give T cell receptor beta chains drawn from one sample of a study of cytomegalovirus exposure and HLA in healthy donors. Sequencing used immunoSEQ multiplex PCR; TCRdb keeps in-frame clones, though not all of them. The sample has fewer than 75,000 clones, around 95% seen once. Sequencing input: PBMCs. The origin of the receptors is a woman younger than 35 in good health and CMV-seropositive. Each CDR3 is given with its conserved first and last residue. Fields, in order: V gene, J gene, D gene, clone size, CDR3 DNA, CDR3 protein. D genes are given only for firm matches. A row's size may be missing; if present it is once, few, many or a size class.

v_gene: TRBV4-1
j_gene: TRBJ2-1
d_gene: TRBD2
abundance: .
CDR3nt: TGCGCCAGCAGCTCCCCTAGCGGGGGGCAATACAATGAGCAGTTCTTC
CDR3aa: CASSSPSGGQYNEQFF

v_gene: TRBV7-6
j_gene: TRBJ2-1
d_gene: .
abundance: once
CDR3nt: TGTGCCACTCGGGCAGGGGGGACCACATACAATGAGCAGTTCTTC
CDR3aa: CATRAGGTTYNEQFF

v_gene: TRBV5-1
j_gene: TRBJ2-3
d_gene: .
abundance: .
CDR3nt: TGCGCCAGCAGCTTGGAACAGACCACAGATACGCAGTATTTT
CDR3aa: CASSLEQTTDTQYF

v_gene: TRBV19
j_gene: TRBJ2-5
d_gene: .
abundance: once
CDR3nt: TGTGCCAGTAGTATAGTTGGGAGTGGAGAGACCCAGTACTTC
CDR3aa: CASSIVGSGETQYF

v_gene: TRBV6-1
j_gene: TRBJ2-7
d_gene: .
abundance: .
CDR3nt: TGTGCCAGCAACAACCCAACCTACGAGCAGTACTTC
CDR3aa: CASNNPTYEQYF

v_gene: TRBV30
j_gene: TRBJ1-2
d_gene: TRBD1
abundance: once
CDR3nt: TGTGCCTGGATTGACAGGGTTGGATATGGCTACACCTTC
CDR3aa: CAWIDRVGYGYTF

v_gene: TRBV11-1
j_gene: TRBJ2-7
d_gene: TRBD1
abundance: .
CDR3nt: TGTGCCAGCAGCTTATCGGAGACAGGGAGCTCCTACGAGCAGTACTTC
CDR3aa: CASSLSETGSSYEQYF

v_gene: TRBV7-9
j_gene: TRBJ2-5
d_gene: .
abundance: .
CDR3nt: TGTGCCAGCAGCCCAGAGGTAGCGGCTTACGGAGAGACCCAGTACTTC
CDR3aa: CASSPEVAAYGETQYF

v_gene: TRBV19
j_gene: TRBJ1-1
d_gene: .
abundance: .
CDR3nt: TGTGCCAGTAGCTCCGGGGGGGGTAACACTGAAGCTTTCTTT
CDR3aa: CASSSGGGNTEAFF

v_gene: TRBV11-2
j_gene: TRBJ2-3
d_gene: TRBD2
abundance: few
CDR3nt: TGTGCCAGCATCAAGGAACTAGCGGGGGGCGATACGCAGTATTTT
CDR3aa: CASIKELAGGDTQYF

v_gene: TRBV2
j_gene: TRBJ2-7
d_gene: .
abundance: .
CDR3nt: TGTGCCAGCAGCGCCGACTCCATCGAGCAGTACTTC
CDR3aa: CASSADSIEQYF

v_gene: TRBV6-6
j_gene: TRBJ2-5
d_gene: .
abundance: .
CDR3nt: TGTGCCAGCAGTTACGGGGGCGTCCAAGAGACCCAGTACTTC
CDR3aa: CASSYGGVQETQYF

v_gene: TRBV18
j_gene: TRBJ2-1
d_gene: TRBD1
abundance: .
CDR3nt: TGTGCCAGCACGGGACAGGAGATTTACAATGAGCAGTTCTTC
CDR3aa: CASTGQEIYNEQFF

v_gene: TRBV7-9
j_gene: TRBJ1-5
d_gene: .
abundance: .
CDR3nt: TGTGCCAGCAGCCGGGATGGTAATCAGCCCCAGCATTTT
CDR3aa: CASSRDGNQPQHF

v_gene: TRBV2
j_gene: TRBJ2-7
d_gene: TRBD1
abundance: large
CDR3nt: TGTGCCAGCAGGATTGACAGGGGGCTCTCCTACGAGCAGTACTTC
CDR3aa: CASRIDRGLSYEQYF

v_gene: TRBV5-5
j_gene: TRBJ2-7
d_gene: TRBD1
abundance: once
CDR3nt: TGTGCGGGACAGGGGGCCTACGAGCAGTACTTC
CDR3aa: CAGQGAYEQYF

v_gene: TRBV6-5
j_gene: TRBJ2-3
d_gene: .
abundance: .
CDR3nt: TGTGCCAGCAGTTACACTAACACAGATACGCAGTATTTT
CDR3aa: CASSYTNTDTQYF

v_gene: TRBV29-1
j_gene: TRBJ2-3
d_gene: .
abundance: .
CDR3nt: TGCAGCGTTGTCCGGCGCCAGGGGAGCACAGATACGCAGTATTTT
CDR3aa: CSVVRRQGSTDTQYF

v_gene: TRBV13
j_gene: TRBJ2-5
d_gene: TRBD2
abundance: once
CDR3nt: TGTGCCAGCAGCCAAAAAGCGGGAGGGAGAGAGACCCAGTACTTC
CDR3aa: CASSQKAGGRETQYF

v_gene: TRBV27
j_gene: TRBJ1-2
d_gene: .
abundance: .
CDR3nt: TGTGCCAGCAGTTTAGAAGGGGTGGGCTACACCTTC
CDR3aa: CASSLEGVGYTF

v_gene: TRBV29-1
j_gene: TRBJ2-7
d_gene: .
abundance: .
CDR3nt: TGCAGCGTTGAAGAGGCCTCCTACGAGCAGTACTTC
CDR3aa: CSVEEASYEQYF

v_gene: TRBV2
j_gene: TRBJ2-3
d_gene: TRBD1
abundance: .
CDR3nt: TGTGCCAGCAGTGAAGCGCCCGACAGGGGCACAGATACGCAGTATTTT
CDR3aa: CASSEAPDRGTDTQYF

v_gene: TRBV28
j_gene: TRBJ1-2
d_gene: .
abundance: .
CDR3nt: TGTGCCAGCAGTTTAGAGGGAGTCCCTGGCTACACCTTC
CDR3aa: CASSLEGVPGYTF

v_gene: TRBV7-2
j_gene: TRBJ1-3
d_gene: .
abundance: .
CDR3nt: TGTGCCAGCAAGAGCCGTTCGAGAAACACCATATATTTT
CDR3aa: CASKSRSRNTIYF

v_gene: TRBV7-3
j_gene: TRBJ2-1
d_gene: .
abundance: .
CDR3nt: TGTGCCAGCAGTCCTAGCGCTAACAATGAGCAGTTCTTC
CDR3aa: CASSPSANNEQFF

v_gene: TRBV11-3
j_gene: TRBJ2-7
d_gene: TRBD1
abundance: once
CDR3nt: TGTGCCAGCAGCCCCAGGGGGACGGCCTACGAGCAGTACTTC
CDR3aa: CASSPRGTAYEQYF

v_gene: TRBV27
j_gene: TRBJ2-1
d_gene: TRBD1
abundance: .
CDR3nt: TGTGCCAGCAGTCACCGGACAGGGTCCTTGGATGAGCAGTTCTTC
CDR3aa: CASSHRTGSLDEQFF

v_gene: TRBV5-1
j_gene: TRBJ1-4
d_gene: .
abundance: once
CDR3nt: TGCGCCAGCAGTTCTCTCAGGGGAGGGTCGACTAATGAAAAACTGTTTTTT
CDR3aa: CASSSLRGGSTNEKLFF

v_gene: TRBV27
j_gene: TRBJ1-1
d_gene: .
abundance: .
CDR3nt: TGTGCCAGCGGCGGGAACCCGAACACTGAAGCTTTCTTT
CDR3aa: CASGGNPNTEAFF

v_gene: TRBV7-3
j_gene: TRBJ2-1
d_gene: TRBD2
abundance: .
CDR3nt: TGTGCCAGCAGCTTCGGGGGGACCTACAATGAGCAGTTCTTC
CDR3aa: CASSFGGTYNEQFF

v_gene: TRBV7-2
j_gene: TRBJ2-1
d_gene: .
abundance: .
CDR3nt: TGTGCCAGCAGCTTAGAATGGCGGAACAATGAGCAGTTCTTC
CDR3aa: CASSLEWRNNEQFF

v_gene: TRBV2
j_gene: TRBJ2-2
d_gene: TRBD2
abundance: .
CDR3nt: TGTGCCAGCATTGCGAGCGGGAGGGCCGGGGAGCTGTTTTTT
CDR3aa: CASIASGRAGELFF

v_gene: TRBV9
j_gene: TRBJ2-5
d_gene: TRBD1
abundance: .
CDR3nt: TGTGCCAGCAGCGTAGGGCTTGGGGACAGCCAAGAGACCCAGTACTTC
CDR3aa: CASSVGLGDSQETQYF

v_gene: TRBV7-9
j_gene: TRBJ2-2
d_gene: TRBD2
abundance: .
CDR3nt: TGTGCCAGCAGCCCTCTGACTAGCGGGGCCCCAACCGGGGAGCTGTTTTTT
CDR3aa: CASSPLTSGAPTGELFF

v_gene: TRBV9
j_gene: TRBJ1-1
d_gene: TRBD1
abundance: .
CDR3nt: TGTGCCAGCAGCGTAGCGGTATCGGGACAGGGGAACACTGAAGCTTTCTTT
CDR3aa: CASSVAVSGQGNTEAFF

v_gene: TRBV5-6
j_gene: TRBJ2-6
d_gene: .
abundance: .
CDR3nt: TGTGCCAGCAGCTTGGGGAGCTCTGGGGCCAACGTCCTGACTTTC
CDR3aa: CASSLGSSGANVLTF

v_gene: TRBV15
j_gene: TRBJ2-2
d_gene: .
abundance: .
CDR3nt: TGTGCCACCCGAGTCCCAGGGGAGGGGAACACCGGGGAGCTGTTTTTT
CDR3aa: CATRVPGEGNTGELFF

v_gene: TRBV6-5
j_gene: TRBJ1-2
d_gene: TRBD1
abundance: few
CDR3nt: TGTGCCAGCAACCGACAGGGGGGTAACTATGGCTACACCTTC
CDR3aa: CASNRQGGNYGYTF

v_gene: TRBV11-3
j_gene: TRBJ2-1
d_gene: TRBD1
abundance: .
CDR3nt: TGTGCCAGCAGCTCTAGGGGGCCCTACAATGAGCAGTTCTTC
CDR3aa: CASSSRGPYNEQFF

v_gene: TRBV27
j_gene: TRBJ1-4
d_gene: TRBD1
abundance: .
CDR3nt: TGTGCCAGCACCTCGGGACAGGGTAATGAAAAACTGTTTTTT
CDR3aa: CASTSGQGNEKLFF

v_gene: TRBV7-9
j_gene: TRBJ1-1
d_gene: TRBD1
abundance: .
CDR3nt: TGTGCCAGCAGCCCAAACAGGGGGTTGAACACTGAAGCTTTCTTT
CDR3aa: CASSPNRGLNTEAFF

v_gene: TRBV5-1
j_gene: TRBJ2-5
d_gene: TRBD2
abundance: .
CDR3nt: TGCGCCAGCAGCCTGGGACTAGCGGGGCAAGAGACCCAGTACTTC
CDR3aa: CASSLGLAGQETQYF

v_gene: TRBV10-3
j_gene: TRBJ1-6
d_gene: .
abundance: .
CDR3nt: TGTGCCATCAGTGAGTCCAGGGATTCACCCCTCCACTTT
CDR3aa: CAISESRDSPLHF

v_gene: TRBV7-9
j_gene: TRBJ2-1
d_gene: TRBD1
abundance: .
CDR3nt: TGTGCCAGCAGTCTACAGGGGTTGGATGAGCAGTTCTTC
CDR3aa: CASSLQGLDEQFF

v_gene: TRBV7-9
j_gene: TRBJ1-5
d_gene: .
abundance: once
CDR3nt: TGTGCCAGCGGCGGGAAGAATAGCAATCAGCCCCAGCATTTT
CDR3aa: CASGGKNSNQPQHF

v_gene: TRBV19
j_gene: TRBJ2-3
d_gene: TRBD2
abundance: .
CDR3nt: TGTGCCAGTAGTATTGGCTCTAGCGGCACTTTGGGGGATACGCAGTATTTT
CDR3aa: CASSIGSSGTLGDTQYF

v_gene: TRBV30
j_gene: TRBJ1-3
d_gene: .
abundance: once
CDR3nt: TGTGCCTGGAGTGAAGGTTCGGGAGCTGGAAACACCATATATTTT
CDR3aa: CAWSEGSGAGNTIYF

v_gene: TRBV29-1
j_gene: TRBJ1-3
d_gene: .
abundance: once
CDR3nt: TGCAGTACCCGGACGGCCGGCGGGGGAAACACCATATATTTT
CDR3aa: CSTRTAGGGNTIYF

v_gene: TRBV27
j_gene: TRBJ1-5
d_gene: TRBD1
abundance: .
CDR3nt: TGTGCCAGCAGGTTCGGGACAGGGGTCAATCAGCCCCAGCATTTT
CDR3aa: CASRFGTGVNQPQHF

v_gene: TRBV7-2
j_gene: TRBJ2-1
d_gene: TRBD2
abundance: .
CDR3nt: TGTGCCAGCAGCTTGGCAGGACTAGCTGGGAATGAGCAGTTCTTC
CDR3aa: CASSLAGLAGNEQFF